One sample yielded the 16 T cell receptor beta chains listed below, sequenced in a study of brain T cells in children with intractable seizures. The table came from immunoSEQ multiplex PCR; TCRdb's copy has only in-frame clones and leaves some out. The repertoire holds 340,000 or so clones, with about 93% as singletons. The time point denotes: blood from clinic visit 5 months post-surgery; TSC patient then seizure free. Sequencing was performed on peripheral blood, taken 4 to 5 months after surgery. These receptors were collected from a boy in the first two years of life with tuberous sclerosis and intractable seizures.

The CDR3 DNA sequence: TGTGCCGGCTCGAACAGGGATTCGGGGCCCCAGCATTTT. Its translation: CAGSNRDSGPQHF. The chain combines TRBV6-6 with TRBJ1-5; tentatively, D is TRBD1 (6 bases). The CDR3 length is 13 residues. Germline V gene lookup returns CDR1 MNHNY and CDR2 SVGAGI (reference sequence). The ends were cut back, 11 bases at V and 9 bases at J, with 20 bases in the middle.

The chain carries TRBV4-1 and TRBJ2-2; no clear D. The V gene lost 0 bases and the J gene lost 5 bases, with 13 bases spanning the gap. Germline V lookup: CDR1 MGHRA, CDR2 YSYEKL. This CDR3 spans 16 amino acids. The CDR3 nucleotides are TGCGCCAGCAGCCAAGATCAGAGAGGTCGGACCGGGGAGCTGTTTTTT. Its translation: CASSQDQRGRTGELFF.

The V call is TRBV5-1, the J call TRBJ2-4, with 7 bases aligning to TRBD1. V was pared by 4 bases and J by 4 bases, with 5 bases of the junction left unmatched. Per the germline V gene, CDR1 is SGHRS and CDR2 is YFSETQ. The CDR3 is 14 residues long. The CDR3, as DNA: TGCGCCAGCAGCCTACAGGGGTTTAAAAACATTCAGTACTTC. This encodes CASSLQGFKNIQYF.

The CDR3 DNA reads TGTGCCAGCAGCGACTGGACAGCGAACCCCTCCTACGAGCAGTACTTC. Translated, it gives CASSDWTANPSYEQYF. The genes are TRBV6-6 and TRBJ2-7; D perhaps matches TRBD1 (6 bases). The germline V gene encodes CDR1 MNHNY and CDR2 SVGAGI (reference sequence). V shed 6 bases and J shed 0 bases, with 18 bases lying between them. The CDR3 runs to 16 residues.

Only a few counts were recorded for this clone. The DNA for the CDR3 is TGTGCCAGTAGTAGCTGGACACTGACTGAAGCTTTCTTT. This sequence encodes CASSSWTLTEAFF. The J gene is TRBJ1-1, the V gene TRBV19, with D maybe TRBD1 (5 bases). The V end lost 4 bases, the J end lost 5 bases, and 11 bases lay between the germline ends. The CDR3 is 13 residues long. Germline V gene data show CDR1 as LNHDA and CDR2 as SQIVND (reference sequence).

This sequence joins TRBV5-1 and TRBJ1-5, with a tentative D call TRBD1 (5 bases). The CDR3 consists of 14 residues. From germline, CDR1 is SGHRS and CDR2 YFSETQ. Deletions cut 4 bases from V and 4 bases from J, with 12 bases between. The CDR3 coding sequence is TGCGCCAGCAGCGCGGGGACCGAGAATCAGCCCCAGCATTTT. Encoded protein: CASSAGTENQPQHF.

The chain couples TRBV7-9 to TRBJ2-1; 11 nucleotides agree with TRBD1. V lost 5 bases, J lost 6 bases, and 9 bases stayed unmatched. Germline lookup yields CDR1 SEHNR and CDR2 FQNEAQ (reference sequence). The CDR3 is 16 amino acids. The CDR3 coding sequence is TGTGCCAGCAGCCAGGCACCCGGACAGGGGGCCAATGAGCAGTTCTTC. This translates into CASSQAPGQGANEQFF.

V is TRBV29-1 and J is TRBJ2-3; 9 bases align to TRBD1. J was trimmed by 1 base and V by 7 bases; bases with no gene match: 6. CDR1 SQVTM and CDR2 ANQGSEA come from the germline V gene. CDR3 length equals 14 residues. This chain's CDR3 is CSAGTGSGTDTQYF. In DNA, the CDR3 is TGCAGCGCTGGGACAGGGTCGGGCACAGATACGCAGTATTTT.

The rearrangement uses TRBV23-1 and TRBJ1-2, with a possible D match to TRBD1 (6 bases). TRBV23-1 is assigned to the ORF class and has an uncertain function. The CDR3 sequence is 14 residues long. The V end was cut by 2 bases, the J end by 4 bases, with 11 bases between. DNA for the CDR3: TGCGCCAGCAGTCAAGCAGGGGCCGCCTATGGCTACACCTTC. Protein product: CASSQAGAAYGYTF.

This chain links TRBV10-1 with TRBJ2-7; D gene uncertain. This CDR3 comprises 13 residues. Deletions cut 0 bases from V and 2 bases from J, with 5 bases between. Germline V gene data show CDR1 as WNHNN and CDR2 as SYGVQD (reference sequence). For the CDR3, the DNA is TGCGCCAGCAGTGAGTCGACCGCCTACGAGCAGTACTTC. Protein product: CASSESTAYEQYF.

This chain uses TRBV9 with TRBJ2-3, with D possibly TRBD1 on 5 matching bases. V was pared by 4 bases and J by 2 bases, with 14 bases between. CDR1 SGDLS and CDR2 YYNGEE come from the germline V gene. This CDR3 contains 15 residues. The CDR3 DNA sequence: TGTGCCAGCAGCTCACAGGATTACTTCACAGATACGCAGTATTTT. Encoded protein: CASSSQDYFTDTQYF.

The chain combines TRBV27 with TRBJ2-7; the D gene is possibly TRBD1 (6 bases). This CDR3 region has 18 residues. Germline assignment: CDR1 MNHEY and CDR2 SMNVEV (reference sequence). The V and J ends lost 3 bases and 3 bases respectively, with 24 bases between them. The DNA for the CDR3 is TGTGCCAGCAGTTTCGGTGGGGGCAGGGCTTTTACCTACTACGAGCAGTACTTC. It yields the protein CASSFGGGRAFTYYEQYF.

The chain uses TRBV6-1 and TRBJ1-5; 8 nucleotides agree with TRBD1. CDR1 is MNHNS, CDR2 SASEGT, per germline. The CDR3 contains 15 residues. The junction had 12 bases not matched to a gene; V was cut back by 3 bases and J by 11 bases. CDR3 protein: CASSEGQVIPEAQHF. DNA for the CDR3: TGTGCCAGCAGTGAGGGACAGGTAATCCCTGAGGCCCAGCATTTT.

This chain joins TRBV5-1 and TRBJ1-2; maybe TRBD1 (5 bases). The CDR3 loop spans 14 amino acids. Trimming shortened V by 5 bases and J by 0 bases, and 11 bases separated the two germline ends. Looked up from germline, CDR1 is SGHRS and CDR2 is YFSETQ. CDR3: CASSFTGPNYGYTF. Here the CDR3 DNA reads TGCGCCAGCAGTTTCACGGGGCCTAACTATGGCTACACCTTC.

V usage is TRBV5-1 and J usage is TRBJ2-2; D uncertain. Trimming pared 2 bases from V and 6 bases from J, leaving 14 bases between. Germline V gene lookup returns CDR1 SGHRS and CDR2 YFSETQ. There are 15 residues in the CDR3. CDR3 residues: CASSFMNSVAGELFF. CDR3 coding DNA: TGCGCCAGCAGCTTCATGAATTCCGTCGCCGGGGAGCTGTTTTTT.

The DNA for the CDR3 is TGTGCCAGCAGTGAATCAGGGCCCGGTTCACCCCTCCACTTT. It translates to CASSESGPGSPLHF. The chain has TRBV2 and TRBJ1-6, with D possibly TRBD1 on 5 matching bases. The germline V and J ends were trimmed by 2 bases and 9 bases, with 11 bases remaining between them. This CDR3 has 14 residues. From germline, CDR1 is SNHLY and CDR2 FYNNEI.